These 7 T cell receptor beta chains were sequenced from one sample in a study of cytomegalovirus exposure and HLA in healthy donors. Vbeta (60) and Jbeta (13) primers were used in the PCR. This table comes from immunoSEQ multiplex PCR, and its TCRdb copy is limited to in-frame clones, with some not included. The sample includes 95,000 to 150,000 clones, 76% of them seen just once. The sequencing input was PBMCs. The receptors come from a man aged 50-59 years in good health and CMV-seronegative.

This clone came up once. V and J are TRBV15 and TRBJ2-2; tentative D call: TRBD1 (5 bases). The CDR3 is made up of 13 amino acids. V lost 5 bases and J 4 bases, leaving 8 bases between the germline ends. Looked up from germline, CDR1 is LNHNV and CDR2 is YYDKDF (reference sequence). The CDR3 region has the DNA TGTGCCACCAGCCTGACAGCCACCGGGGAGCTGTTTTTT. It translates to CATSLTATGELFF. The complete variable domain, with remaining parts taken from reference TRBV15 and TRBJ2-2, reads DAMVIQNPRYQVTQFGKPVTLSCSQTLNHNVMYWYQQKSSQAPKLLFHYYDKDFNNEADTPDNFQSRRPNTSFCFLDIRSPGLGDTAMYLCATSLTATGELFFGEGSRLTVL.

This clone was detected only a few times. The chain uses TRBV4-2 and TRBJ2-1; 8 positions agree with TRBD2. Germline CDR1 LGHNA, CDR2 YNFKEQ. CDR3 length equals 19 residues. Losses at the gene ends were 0 bases for V and 6 bases for J; bases not matched to a gene: 16. In DNA form, the CDR3 reads TGTGCCAGCAGCCAAGATCTGTCGCTAGCGGGTTCTAGGCCCAATGAGCAGTTCTTC. This codes for CASSQDLSLAGSRPNEQFF.

The rearrangement joins TRBV13 to TRBJ2-7; 12 positions match TRBD1. V gave up 5 bases and J gave up 5 bases; unmatched junction bases: 4. This CDR3 is 14 amino acids long. Germline V gives CDR1 PRHDT, CDR2 FYEKMQ (reference sequence). The DNA of the CDR3 is TGTGCCAGCAGCCCCGGGACAGGGGGCGACGAGCAGTACTTC. Amino acid sequence: CASSPGTGGDEQYF.

This clone has only a few counts. The chain combines TRBV9 with TRBJ1-3, with a tentative D call TRBD1 (5 bases). V was pared by 0 bases and J by 4 bases, with 11 bases between. Germline values: CDR1 SGDLS, CDR2 YYNGEE. This CDR3 region has 15 residues. CDR3: CASSVDLGVGNTIYF. The CDR3 DNA sequence: TGTGCCAGCAGCGTAGACCTAGGGGTCGGAAACACCATATATTTT.

This clone showed up just once. The V and J genes are TRBV4-1 and TRBJ2-5; 12 bases align to TRBD1. V was pared by 6 bases and J by 5 bases, with 10 bases of the junction left unmatched. Germline V CDR1 and CDR2: MGHRA, YSYEKL. The CDR3 has 16 residues. CDR3 residues: CASRASGTGGWETQYF. Written as DNA, the CDR3 is TGCGCCAGCAGGGCAAGCGGGACAGGGGGCTGGGAGACCCAGTACTTC.

This clone occurred a few times. This chain joins TRBV7-9 and TRBJ1-2; D not resolved. Per germline, CDR1 SEHNR and CDR2 FQNEAQ (reference sequence). CDR3 length equals 13 residues. V gave up 5 bases and J gave up 4 bases, with 11 bases separating them. CDR3 region: CASSPAQFYGYTF. The CDR3 DNA reads TGTGCCAGCAGCCCCGCTCAGTTCTATGGCTACACCTTC.

The V and J genes are TRBV6-5 and TRBJ1-2, with TRBD1 matching over 7 bases. V dropped 5 bases and J dropped 0; count of bases not matched to a gene: 3. The germline V gene encodes CDR1 MNHEY and CDR2 SVGAGI. The CDR3 sequence is 14 residues long. The CDR3 nucleotides read TGTGCCAGCAGTGGGACAGCTTCTAACTATGGCTACACCTTC. The encoded protein is CASSGTASNYGYTF.